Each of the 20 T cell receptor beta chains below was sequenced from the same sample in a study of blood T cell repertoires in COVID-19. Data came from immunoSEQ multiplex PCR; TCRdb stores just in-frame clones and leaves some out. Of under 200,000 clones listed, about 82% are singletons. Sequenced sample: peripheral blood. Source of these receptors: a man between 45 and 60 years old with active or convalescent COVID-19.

CDR3 residues: CASTPGVQGAYEQYF. The CDR3 nucleotides read TGTGCCAGCACTCCGGGGGTACAGGGGGCTTACGAGCAGTACTTC. This chain connects TRBV6-5 to TRBJ2-7; the match to TRBD1 covers 9 bases. The trim removed 7 bases at V and 4 bases at J, leaving 11 bases unmatched. In germline, CDR1 is MNHEY, CDR2 SVGAGI. The CDR3 sequence is 15 residues long.

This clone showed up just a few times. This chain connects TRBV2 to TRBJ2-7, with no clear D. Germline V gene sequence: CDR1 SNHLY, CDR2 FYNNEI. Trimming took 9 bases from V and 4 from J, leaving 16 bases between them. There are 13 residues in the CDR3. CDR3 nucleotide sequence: TGTGCCAGTACCGAACCCTTCCGGTACGAGCAGTACTTC. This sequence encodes CASTEPFRYEQYF.

CDR3 residues: CASSWPPGGNPSDTQYF. CDR3 in DNA: TGCGCCAGCAGCTGGCCCCCGGGAGGGAACCCCTCAGATACGCAGTATTTT. The chain carries TRBV5-1 and TRBJ2-3; 8 positions agree with TRBD2. After removal of 3 bases from V and 4 bases from J, the junction contained 13 bases not matched to a gene. The CDR3 consists of 17 residues. The germline CDR1 and CDR2 sequences are SGHRS and YFSETQ.

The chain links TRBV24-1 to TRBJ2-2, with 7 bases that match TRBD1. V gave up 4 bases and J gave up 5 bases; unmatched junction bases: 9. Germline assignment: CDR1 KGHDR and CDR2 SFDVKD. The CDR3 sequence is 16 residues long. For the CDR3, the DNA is TGTGCCACCAGTGAGGAGACAGGGTATCTTACCGGGGAGCTGTTTTTT. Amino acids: CATSEETGYLTGELFF.

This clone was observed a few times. The CDR3 protein is CASSLGTKLYDEQFF. Written as DNA, the CDR3 is TGCGCCAGCAGCTTAGGGACTAAGCTGTACGATGAGCAGTTCTTC. The chain has TRBV5-1 and TRBJ2-1; 7 positions match TRBD2. The germline V gene encodes CDR1 SGHRS and CDR2 YFSETQ. After removal of 2 bases from V and 8 bases from J, the junction contained 10 bases not matched to a gene. The CDR3 loop spans 15 amino acids.

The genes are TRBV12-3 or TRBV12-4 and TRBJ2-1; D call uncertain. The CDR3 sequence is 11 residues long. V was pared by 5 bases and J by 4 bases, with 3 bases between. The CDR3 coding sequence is TGTGCCAGCAGTCGTTACAATGAGCAGTTCTTC. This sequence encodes CASSRYNEQFF.

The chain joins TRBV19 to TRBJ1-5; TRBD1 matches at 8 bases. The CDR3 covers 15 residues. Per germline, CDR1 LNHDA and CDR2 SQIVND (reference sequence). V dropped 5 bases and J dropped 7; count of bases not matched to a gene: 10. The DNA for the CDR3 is TGTGCCAGTAGTGGAATGCAGGGGGCAAGACAGCCCCAGCATTTT. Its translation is CASSGMQGARQPQHF. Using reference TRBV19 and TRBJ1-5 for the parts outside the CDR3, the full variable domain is DGGITQSPKYLFRKEGQNVTLSCEQNLNHDAMYWYRQDPGQGLRLIYYSQIVNDFQKGDIAEGYSVSREKKESFPLTVTSAQKNPTAFYLCASSGMQGARQPQHFGDGTRLSIL.

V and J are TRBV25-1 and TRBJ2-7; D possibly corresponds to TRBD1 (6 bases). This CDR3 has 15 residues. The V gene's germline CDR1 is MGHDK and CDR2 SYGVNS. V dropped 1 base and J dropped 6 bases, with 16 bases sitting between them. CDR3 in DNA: TGTGCCAGCAGTGAATTGAGGGGGACGGCCTCCGAGCAGTACTTC. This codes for CASSELRGTASEQYF.

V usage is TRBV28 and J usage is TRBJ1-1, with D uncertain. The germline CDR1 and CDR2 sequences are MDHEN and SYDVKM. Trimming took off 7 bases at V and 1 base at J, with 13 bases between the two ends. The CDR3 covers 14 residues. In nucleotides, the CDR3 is TGTGCCAGCACCTCGGGGAAGGGGAACACTGAAGCTTTCTTT. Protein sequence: CASTSGKGNTEAFF. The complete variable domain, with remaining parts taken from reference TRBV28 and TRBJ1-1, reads DVKVTQSSRYLVKRTGEKVFLECVQDMDHENMFWYRQDPGLGLRLIYFSYDVKMKEKGDIPEGYSVSREKKERFSLILESASTNQTSMYLCASTSGKGNTEAFFGQGTRLTVV.

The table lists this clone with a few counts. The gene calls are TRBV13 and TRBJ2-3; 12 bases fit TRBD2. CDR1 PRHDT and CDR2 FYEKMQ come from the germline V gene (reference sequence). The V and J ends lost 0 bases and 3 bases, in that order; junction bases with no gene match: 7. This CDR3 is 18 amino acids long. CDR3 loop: CASSLGLLAGGQTDTQYF. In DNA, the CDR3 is TGTGCCAGCAGCTTAGGCCTCCTAGCGGGGGGGCAAACAGATACGCAGTATTTT. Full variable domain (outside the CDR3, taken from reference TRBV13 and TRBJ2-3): AAGVIQSPRHLIKEKRETATLKCYPIPRHDTVYWYQQGPGQDPQFLISFYEKMQSDKGSIPDRFSAQQFSDYHSELNMSSLELGDSALYFCASSLGLLAGGQTDTQYFGPGTRLTVL.

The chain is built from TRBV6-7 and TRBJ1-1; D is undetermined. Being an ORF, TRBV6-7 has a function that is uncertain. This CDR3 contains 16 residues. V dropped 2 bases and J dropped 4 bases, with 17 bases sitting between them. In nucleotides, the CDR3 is TGTGCCAGCAGTTACGGCCACGGTGTGAGGGCCACTGAAGCTTTCTTT. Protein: CASSYGHGVRATEAFF.

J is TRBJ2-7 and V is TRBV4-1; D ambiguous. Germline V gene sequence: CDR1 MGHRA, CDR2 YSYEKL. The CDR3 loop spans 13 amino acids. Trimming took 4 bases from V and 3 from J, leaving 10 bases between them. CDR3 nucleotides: TGCGCCAGCAGCCTACGAGAACTCTACGAGCAGTACTTC. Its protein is CASSLRELYEQYF.

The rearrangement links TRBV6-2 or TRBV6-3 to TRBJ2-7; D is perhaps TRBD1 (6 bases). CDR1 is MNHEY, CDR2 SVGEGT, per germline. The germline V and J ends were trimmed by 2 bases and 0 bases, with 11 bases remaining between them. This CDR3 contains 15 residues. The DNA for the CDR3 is TGTGCCAGCAGTTACGAGGGGGATTACTCCTACGAGCAGTACTTC. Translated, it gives CASSYEGDYSYEQYF.

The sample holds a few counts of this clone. The CDR3 DNA sequence: TGCGCCAGCAGCCGGGACAGGGGAAGGACCGGGGAGCTGTTTTTT. This gives the protein CASSRDRGRTGELFF. The chain has TRBV5-1 and TRBJ2-2, with 10 bases matching TRBD1. CDR1 is SGHRS, CDR2 YFSETQ, per germline. The CDR3 runs 15 residues. Germline trimming cut 4 bases from V and 5 bases from J; bases unmatched to any gene: 5.

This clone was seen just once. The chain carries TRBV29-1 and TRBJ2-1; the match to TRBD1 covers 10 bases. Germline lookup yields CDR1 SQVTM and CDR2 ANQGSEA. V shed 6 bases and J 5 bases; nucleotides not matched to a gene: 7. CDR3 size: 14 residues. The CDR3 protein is CSVSGTGANNEQFF. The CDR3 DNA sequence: TGCAGCGTGTCCGGGACAGGGGCCAACAATGAGCAGTTCTTC.

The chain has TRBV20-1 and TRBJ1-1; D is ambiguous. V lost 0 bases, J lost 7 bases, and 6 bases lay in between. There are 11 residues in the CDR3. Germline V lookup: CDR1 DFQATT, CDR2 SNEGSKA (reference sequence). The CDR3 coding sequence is TGCAGTGCTAGAGAATGGAGTGAAGCTTTCTTT. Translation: CSAREWSEAFF.

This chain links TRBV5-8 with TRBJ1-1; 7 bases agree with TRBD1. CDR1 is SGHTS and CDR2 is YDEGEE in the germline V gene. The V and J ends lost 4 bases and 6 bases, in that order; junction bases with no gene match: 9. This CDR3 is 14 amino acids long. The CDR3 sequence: CASSPPGGRAEAFF. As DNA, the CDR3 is TGTGCCAGCAGCCCCCCAGGGGGTCGAGCTGAAGCTTTCTTT. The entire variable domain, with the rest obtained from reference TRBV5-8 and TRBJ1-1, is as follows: EAGVTQSPTHLIKTRGQQATLRCSPISGHTSVYWYQQALGLGLQFLLWYDEGEERNRGNFPPRFSGRQFPNYSSELNVNALELEDSALYLCASSPPGGRAEAFFGQGTRLTVV.

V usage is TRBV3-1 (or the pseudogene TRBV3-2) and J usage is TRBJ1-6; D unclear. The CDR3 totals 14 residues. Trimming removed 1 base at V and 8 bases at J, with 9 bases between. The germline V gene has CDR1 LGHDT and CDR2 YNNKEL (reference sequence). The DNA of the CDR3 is TGTGCCAGCAGCCAAGGGGCAGGCTATTCACCCCTCCACTTT. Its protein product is CASSQGAGYSPLHF.

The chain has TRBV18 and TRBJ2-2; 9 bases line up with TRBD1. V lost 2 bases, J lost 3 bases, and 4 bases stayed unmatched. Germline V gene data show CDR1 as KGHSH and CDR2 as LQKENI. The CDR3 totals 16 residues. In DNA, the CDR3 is TGTGCCAGCTCACCATCCGGGACAGGGTACACCGGGGAGCTGTTTTTT. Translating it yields CASSPSGTGYTGELFF.

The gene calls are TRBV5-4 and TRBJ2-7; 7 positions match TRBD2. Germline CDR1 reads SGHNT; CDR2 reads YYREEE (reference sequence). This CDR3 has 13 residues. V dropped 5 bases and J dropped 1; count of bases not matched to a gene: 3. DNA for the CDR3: TGTGCCAGCAGGGGGGGGGAATCCTACGAGCAGTACTTC. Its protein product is CASRGGESYEQYF.